This T cell receptor (beta chain) was observed in a study of molecular identifiers for immune sequencing clone quantification. Across the study: In replicates, RNA taken from approximately 20,000 or 100,000 naive CD8 cells was divided five ways, and four portions underwent sequencing. Study-wide results and limits: The share of molecules held by clones above 20 RNA copies was over 98% in effector cells and under 1% in naive cells.

Germline lookup yields CDR1 LGHNA and CDR2 YSLEER. With 0 bases clipped from V and 7 bases from J, the junction kept 15 bases outside the gene matches. The CDR3 covers 17 residues. TCRdb re-called the PCR reads with MiXCR, one entry per CDR3 protein. This sample has tens of thousands of distinct CDR3 sequences, with roughly 23% found just once. Sorted naive CD8 T cells, roughly 19,000 to 1,100,000, were sequenced from 10%, 30% or 50% RNA. Isolation of naive CD8 T cells was achieved by sorting on a CD8+CD4-CCR7+CD45RA+ phenotype. This clonotype was found many times. Its specificity is unknown. The receptor was derived from a human donor in good health. Some libraries in this study had Jurkat cell RNA spiked in. J is TRBJ2-7 and V is TRBV4-3; TRBD1 matches 7 bases. The source material was naive CD8+ T cells from blood, with Jurkat cell RNA spiked in. Subset noted: FACS-sorted CD8+CD4-CCR7+CD45RA+ naive T cells. The CDR3 sequence is CASSQDSGTGASGEQYF. Written as DNA, the CDR3 is TGCGCCAGCAGCCAAGATTCGGGAACAGGGGCGTCAGGGGAGCAGTACTTC.